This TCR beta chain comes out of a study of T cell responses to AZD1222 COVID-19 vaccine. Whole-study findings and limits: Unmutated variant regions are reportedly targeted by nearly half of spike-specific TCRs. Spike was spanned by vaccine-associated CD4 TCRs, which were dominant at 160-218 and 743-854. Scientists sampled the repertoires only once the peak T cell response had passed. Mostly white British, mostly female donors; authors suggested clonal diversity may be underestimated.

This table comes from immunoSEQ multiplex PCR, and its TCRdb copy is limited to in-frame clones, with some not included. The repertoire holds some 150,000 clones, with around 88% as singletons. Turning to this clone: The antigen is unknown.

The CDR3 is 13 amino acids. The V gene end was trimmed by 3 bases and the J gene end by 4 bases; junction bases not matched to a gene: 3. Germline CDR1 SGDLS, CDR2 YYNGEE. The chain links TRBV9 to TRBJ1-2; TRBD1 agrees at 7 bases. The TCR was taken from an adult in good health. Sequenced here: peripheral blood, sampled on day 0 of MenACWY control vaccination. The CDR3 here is CASSGDSSYGYTF. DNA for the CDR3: TGTGCCAGCAGCGGGGACAGCTCCTATGGCTACACCTTC. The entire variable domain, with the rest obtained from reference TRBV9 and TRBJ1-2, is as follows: DSGVTQTPKHLITATGQRVTLRCSPRSGDLSVYWYQQSLDQGLQFLIQYYNGEERAKGNILERFSAQQFPDLHSELNLSSLELGDSALYFCASSGDSSYGYTFGSGTRLTVV.